This T cell receptor beta chain was captured in a study of CD8 T cells in Susac syndrome. After extraction with the RNeasy kit, roughly 0.45 to 1 ug of the RNA was reverse transcribed using random hexamers. The amplification used immunoSEQ multiplex PCR on TCR beta CDR3; it spanned 54 Vbeta and 13 Jbeta. From the immunoSEQ multiplex PCR reads, TCRdb called clonotypes with MiXCR, one entry per CDR3 protein. Altogether 130,000 to 150,000 distinct CDR3 sequences are present, about 94% being singletons, with the ten largest covering around 0.29%. CD8+ and CD4+ T cells from blood underwent TCR beta sequencing, which was carried out in a high-throughput format. The CD8+ and CD4+ T cells were negatively isolated, with the TEMRA cells enriched by FACS. On this clonotype itself: Antigen specificity is unknown.

CDR1 is MNHEY, CDR2 SMNVEV, per germline (reference sequence). CDR3 length: 15 residues. Trimming took 6 bases from V and 8 from J; bases not matched to a gene: 8. Study findings and constraints: By the study's own acknowledgment, its TCR sequencing and HLA analysis included relatively few individuals.

The chain employs TRBV27 and TRBJ2-1, with 12 bases lining up with TRBD2. The sample was CD8+ T cells from PBMCs. This clonotype was sampled from a human donor in good health. CDR3 region: CASSLTSGSFHEQFF. For the CDR3, the DNA is TGTGCCAGCAGCCTGACTAGCGGGAGCTTCCATGAGCAGTTCTTC.